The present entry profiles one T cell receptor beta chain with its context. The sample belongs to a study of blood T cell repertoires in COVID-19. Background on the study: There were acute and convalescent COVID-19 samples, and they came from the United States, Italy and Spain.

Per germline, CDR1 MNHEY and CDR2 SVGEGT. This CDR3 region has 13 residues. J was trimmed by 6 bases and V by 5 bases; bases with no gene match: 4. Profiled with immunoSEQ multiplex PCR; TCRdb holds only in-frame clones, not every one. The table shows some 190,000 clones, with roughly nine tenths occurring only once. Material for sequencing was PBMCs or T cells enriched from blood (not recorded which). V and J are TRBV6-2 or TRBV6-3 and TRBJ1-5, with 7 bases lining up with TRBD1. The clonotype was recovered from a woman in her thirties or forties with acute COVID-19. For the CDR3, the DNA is TGTGCCAGCAGTCAGGGGGAAGGTCAGCCCCAGCATTTT. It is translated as CASSQGEGQPQHF.